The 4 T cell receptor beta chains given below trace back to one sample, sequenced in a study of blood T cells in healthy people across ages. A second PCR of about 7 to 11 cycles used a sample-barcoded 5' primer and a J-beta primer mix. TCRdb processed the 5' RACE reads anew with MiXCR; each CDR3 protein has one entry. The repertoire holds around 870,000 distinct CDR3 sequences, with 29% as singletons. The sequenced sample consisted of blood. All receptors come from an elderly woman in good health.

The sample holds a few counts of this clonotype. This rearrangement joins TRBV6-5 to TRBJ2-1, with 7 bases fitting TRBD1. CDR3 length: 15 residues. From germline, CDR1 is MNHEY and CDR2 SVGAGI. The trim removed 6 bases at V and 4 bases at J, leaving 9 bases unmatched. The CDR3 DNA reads TGTGCCAGCAGCTCCGGGACAGCCCCATACAATGAGCAGTTCTTC. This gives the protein CASSSGTAPYNEQFF.

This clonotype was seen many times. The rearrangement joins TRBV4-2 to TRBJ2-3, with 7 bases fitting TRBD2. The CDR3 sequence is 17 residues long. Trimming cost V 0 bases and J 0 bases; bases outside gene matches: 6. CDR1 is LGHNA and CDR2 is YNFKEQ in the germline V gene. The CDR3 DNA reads TGTGCCAGCAGCCAAGAAACAAGCGGGACTAGCACAGATACGCAGTATTTT. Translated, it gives CASSQETSGTSTDTQYF.

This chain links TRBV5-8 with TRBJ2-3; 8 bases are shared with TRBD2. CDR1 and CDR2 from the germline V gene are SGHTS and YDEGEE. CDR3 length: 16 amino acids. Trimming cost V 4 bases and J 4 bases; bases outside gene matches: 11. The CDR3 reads CASSTGTRVAADTQYF. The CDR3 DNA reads TGTGCCAGCAGCACAGGGACTAGAGTTGCCGCAGATACGCAGTATTTT.

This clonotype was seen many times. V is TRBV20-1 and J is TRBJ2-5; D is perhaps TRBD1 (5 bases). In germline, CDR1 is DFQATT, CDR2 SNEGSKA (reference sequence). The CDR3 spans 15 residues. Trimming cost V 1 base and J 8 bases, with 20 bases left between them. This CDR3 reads CSARARTGLPGTQYF. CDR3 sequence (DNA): TGCAGTGCTAGAGCCCGAACAGGCCTTCCCGGAACCCAGTACTTC.